This T cell receptor beta chain was documented in a study of blood T cell repertoires in COVID-19 (dated by TCRdb to the early 2020s). Context from the whole study: Collaborator samples came from the United States, Italy and Spain and covered acute and convalescent phases of COVID-19. The material from the prospective study consisted of cDNA or gDNA derived from T cells, B-cell-depleted T cells, or PBMCs. Subjects who had been exposed to COVID-19, were actively infected with it, or had recovered from it provided the deeply sampled blood TCRbeta repertoires that made up the dataset. A freely available public database, intended as a resource for researchers studying the immune response to SARS-CoV-2, is where the repertoires were released. The samples were drawn from the first 160 participants of the ongoing ImmuneRACE study and from roughly 1,300 subjects provided by 6 global collaborators. The sample metadata nearly always contained a de-identified subject ID, COVID-19 status, age in years and sex. Where available, HLA class I and class II types were taken from metadata supplied by the sample provider and were not determined by assay-based typing.

With respect to this clone: What antigen it recognizes has not been identified. Base qualities are not recorded, but no much larger clone differs from it by a single base.

Collaborating institutions collected whole blood in K2EDTA tubes following their own protocols. For TCRbeta analysis, collaborators shipped samples in one of three forms: frozen whole blood, isolated PBMCs, or DNA extracted from either of those sample types. TCRbeta CDR3 regions were amplified from genomic DNA using the immunoSEQ Assay, a bias-controlled multiplex PCR. As for how the authors treated the data: The number of nucleated cells in each sample was estimated by amplification of reference gene primers within the assay. To quantify the absolute abundance of each unique TCRbeta CDR3 rearrangement, sequence reads were collapsed and filtered. For each sample, productive Simpson clonality was calculated as the square root of Simpson's diversity index over productive rearrangements. TCRdb took over this immuneACCESS table, retaining in-frame rearrangements with V and J assigned. Such tables are incomplete; in checked studies, under half of the missing clones stem from an unresolved V gene, and the remainder is unexplained. V and J calls and clone size follow that table, whereas D and trimming were derived from the DNA. Across this sample there are about 120,000 clones, with about 79% seen only once. Around a third of the sample is held by the ten biggest clonotypes.

Including cysteine and phenylalanine, the CDR3 has 14 amino acids. The sequence is cut down to CDR3 DNA, 42 bases in frame from base 1. CDR1 is given as GTSNPN and CDR2 as SVGIG, both from the germline V gene (reference sequence). Relative to germline, V is 3 bases shorter and J is 0 bases shorter, with 6 bases between their ends. Summary of the overall study and its limitations: The quantity of clinical and demographic metadata differed by source and by participant and was supplied without curation.

This receptor chain uses TRBV30 and TRBJ2-6, with the D gene uncertain. The specimen was peripheral blood. The sequence was obtained from a man aged 40-49 years with active or convalescent COVID-19. The CDR3 in this case is CAWRKSSGANVLTF. The DNA reads as follows: TGTGCCTGGAGGAAGAGCTCTGGGGCCAACGTCCTGACTTTC.